Each of the 27 T cell receptor beta chains below was sequenced from the same sample in a study of blood T cells in healthy people across ages. For the second PCR, which ran for 7 to 11 cycles, a sample-barcoded 5' primer and a J-beta primer mix were used. A single record per CDR3 protein comes from TCRdb applying MiXCR to the 5' RACE reads. Of about 1.4 million distinct CDR3 sequences listed, roughly 59% are singletons. Source material: blood. The receptors were sampled from a man aged 18-30 years in good health.

The V gene is TRBV6-6, the J gene TRBJ2-7, with D perhaps matching TRBD1 (6 bases). Per the germline V gene, CDR1 is MNHNY and CDR2 is SVGAGI (reference sequence). V lost 6 bases and J lost 10, with 22 bases in between. This CDR3 comprises 14 residues. CDR3 bases: TGTGCCAGCAGGCCCGGGTCTTTGGGGGCGGCCCAGTACTTC. It codes for CASRPGSLGAAQYF.

This clonotype was observed a handful of times. The gene calls are TRBV20-1 and TRBJ1-6, with a weak D call TRBD1 (6 bases). The germline gives CDR1 DFQATT, CDR2 SNEGSKA (reference sequence). V lost 6 bases, J lost 8 bases, and 23 bases lay in between. The CDR3 extends over 16 amino acids. This CDR3 reads CSAPFLRRGRHSPLHF. The CDR3 nucleotides read TGCAGTGCGCCTTTTTTACGCAGGGGACGGCATTCACCCCTCCACTTT.

The chain joins TRBV11-2 to TRBJ2-1; TRBD2 matches 7 bases. The CDR3 loop spans 14 amino acids. Losses at the gene ends were 7 bases for V and 7 bases for J; bases not matched to a gene: 10. CDR1 and CDR2 (germline): SGHAT, FQNNGV. The CDR3 coding sequence is TGTGCCAGCACCCTGGGGTGGGAGGGAAATGAGCAGTTCTTC. Translation gives CASTLGWEGNEQFF.

V and J are TRBV2 and TRBJ2-7; D is perhaps TRBD1 or TRBD2 (5 bases each). The length of the CDR3 is 13 residues. V was pared by 3 bases and J by 5 bases, with 11 bases between. Germline CDR1 reads SNHLY; CDR2 reads FYNNEI. The CDR3 loop is CASSEGRTDEQYF. The CDR3, as DNA: TGTGCCAGCAGTGAGGGACGGACCGACGAGCAGTACTTC.

This clonotype was observed once. V usage is TRBV27 and J usage is TRBJ2-1; TRBD2 aligns across 11 bases. The CDR3 sequence is 17 residues long. Germline lookup yields CDR1 MNHEY and CDR2 SMNVEV (reference sequence). Trimming removed 4 bases from V and 2 bases from J; junction bases left unmatched: 7. This chain's CDR3 is CASSYSGGAFPYNEQFF. DNA for the CDR3: TGTGCCAGCAGTTATAGCGGGGGGGCCTTCCCCTACAATGAGCAGTTCTTC.

This sequence joins TRBV20-1 and TRBJ2-3, with D perhaps matching TRBD2 (5 bases). The CDR3 runs to 13 residues. Germline V lookup: CDR1 DFQATT, CDR2 SNEGSKA (reference sequence). The V end lost 6 bases, the J end lost 0 bases, and 10 bases lay between the germline ends. The chain's CDR3 is CSAGDQSTDTQYF. CDR3 nucleotides: TGCAGTGCCGGGGATCAGAGCACAGATACGCAGTATTTT.

J is TRBJ2-6 and V is TRBV2; D is undetermined. V gave up 2 bases and J gave up 1 base, with 9 bases separating them. The CDR3 spans 16 residues. The V gene's germline CDR1 is SNHLY and CDR2 FYNNEI. DNA for the CDR3: TGTGCCAGCAGTGAATCCGCCCGTTCTGGGGCCAACGTCCTGACTTTC. Amino acids: CASSESARSGANVLTF.

This clonotype appeared a few times. The chain links TRBV7-2 to TRBJ1-4; TRBD1 might be the D (5 bases). CDR3 size: 14 residues. V was clipped by 0 bases and J by 8 bases, with 10 bases between them. Germline lookup yields CDR1 SGHTA and CDR2 FQGNSA. The DNA of the CDR3 is TGTGCCAGCAGCTTAGCGCGTCGGGGGGAAAAACTGTTTTTT. Encoded protein: CASSLARRGEKLFF.

This clonotype was detected only a few times. This chain connects TRBV7-9 to TRBJ2-3; no reliable D call. The CDR3 has 13 residues. Germline loops: CDR1 SEHNR, CDR2 FQNEAQ (reference sequence). V shed 6 bases and J shed 0 bases, with 7 bases lying between them. The CDR3 nucleotides are TGTGCCAGCAGACTTGAGAGCACAGATACGCAGTATTTT. It translates to CASRLESTDTQYF.

V gene TRBV6-2 or TRBV6-3 combines with J gene TRBJ1-2; 9 nucleotides match TRBD1. The V gene end was trimmed by 6 bases and the J gene end by 8 bases; junction bases not matched to a gene: 10. The CDR3 spans 14 residues. CDR1 is MNHEY and CDR2 is SVGEGT in the germline V gene. DNA of the CDR3: TGTGCCAGCAGAGGAACAGGGGGCGCGAAAGGCTACACCTTC. It is translated as CASRGTGGAKGYTF.

CDR3: CASSVGQGASYEQYF. CDR3 sequence (DNA): TGTGCCAGCAGTGTTGGACAGGGGGCCTCCTACGAGCAGTACTTC. The rearrangement joins TRBV9 to TRBJ2-7; 11 positions match TRBD1. The CDR3 has 15 residues. With V trimmed by 5 bases and J by 0 bases, 4 bases remained unmatched. The germline gives CDR1 SGDLS, CDR2 YYNGEE. The variable domain in full, completed from reference TRBV9 and TRBJ2-7, reads DSGVTQTPKHLITATGQRVTLRCSPRSGDLSVYWYQQSLDQGLQFLIQYYNGEERAKGNILERFSAQQFPDLHSELNLSSLELGDSALYFCASSVGQGASYEQYFGPGTRLTVT.

This chain uses TRBV2 with TRBJ2-2; 10 bases line up with TRBD2. V shed 7 bases, J shed 7 bases, and the junction held 12 bases outside the gene matches. This CDR3 is built from 16 residues. Per the germline V gene, CDR1 is SNHLY and CDR2 is FYNNEI. The CDR3 nucleotides read TGTGCCAGCACCTTAGCGGGAGGCGTGAACGACGGGGAGCTGTTTTTT. Translating gives CASTLAGGVNDGELFF.

V usage is TRBV9 and J usage is TRBJ2-7, with D possibly being TRBD1 (5 bases). The germline CDR1 and CDR2 sequences are SGDLS and YYNGEE. The V end lost 2 bases, the J end lost 7 bases, and 13 bases lay between the germline ends. This CDR3 comprises 13 residues. DNA of the CDR3: TGTGCCAGCAGCGTCCTGTCAGCAGGGGAGCAGTACTTC. The encoded protein is CASSVLSAGEQYF.

The V gene is TRBV5-6, the J gene TRBJ2-4; a weak D match, TRBD2 (5 bases). The CDR3 totals 15 residues. CDR1 is SGHDT, CDR2 YYEEEE, per germline. V was pared by 1 base and J by 2 bases, with 10 bases between. The DNA of the CDR3 is TGTGCCAGCAGCTTGTTTGTAGCGACCAAAAACATTCAGTACTTC. It specifies CASSLFVATKNIQYF. Full variable domain (remainder filled in from reference TRBV5-6 and TRBJ2-4): DAGVTQSPTHLIKTRGQQVTLRCSPKSGHDTVSWYQQALGQGPQFIFQYYEEEERQRGNFPDRFSGHQFPNYSSELNVNALLLGDSALYLCASSLFVATKNIQYFGAGTRLSVL.

The gene calls are TRBV25-1 and TRBJ1-2, with D possibly TRBD1 on 5 matching bases. The CDR3 spans 13 residues. With 4 bases removed from V and 4 bases from J, the gap between germline ends came to 10 bases. Germline V gene lookup returns CDR1 MGHDK and CDR2 SYGVNS. The CDR3 sequence: CASSVGRGYGYTF. CDR3 sequence (DNA): TGTGCCAGCAGTGTGGGTAGGGGCTATGGCTACACCTTC.

V and J are TRBV5-1 and TRBJ2-3; D may be TRBD1 (6 bases). Trimming took 0 bases from V and 4 from J, leaving 12 bases between them. This CDR3 is built from 15 residues. CDR1 and CDR2 from the germline V gene are SGHRS and YFSETQ. In DNA, the CDR3 is TGCGCCAGCAGCTTGGTTACAGGGAGTCCAGATACGCAGTATTTT. Its translation is CASSLVTGSPDTQYF.

This clonotype was detected a few times. The chain is built from TRBV9 and TRBJ1-2, with TRBD1 identical over 8 bases. The CDR3 is 15 amino acids. J gave up 4 bases and V 3 bases, and 8 bases lay outside the gene matches. From germline, CDR1 is SGDLS and CDR2 YYNGEE. The CDR3 DNA sequence: TGTGCCAGCAGCGCCCAAGGGACAGGAGCCTATGGCTACACCTTC. It codes for CASSAQGTGAYGYTF.

For this clonotype: The junction differs from germline at one of its ends, possibly a read error. The chain combines TRBV12-3 or TRBV12-4 with TRBJ2-3; TRBD1 matches at 8 bases. This CDR3 contains 20 residues. Here the CDR3 reads CASSLRLDLPLRGPTDTRYF. The CDR3 DNA follows: TGTGCCAGCAGTTTAAGACTCGACCTGCCCCTCAGGGGGCCAACAGATACGCGGTATTTT.

Regarding this clonotype: The junction departs from germline at one end; a sequencing error may be responsible. This rearrangement joins TRBV10-3 to TRBJ2-5; 8 bases fit TRBD2. CDR1 is ENHRY and CDR2 is SYGVKD in the germline V gene. The CDR3 loop spans 13 amino acids. The CDR3 DNA sequence: TGTGTCATCAGCGCGGGGGGACAAGAGACCCAGTACTTC. This gives the protein CVISAGGQETQYF.

This sequence joins TRBV4-3 and TRBJ2-1; a possible D gene is TRBD2 (7 bases). The CDR3 length is 12 residues. The germline V gene encodes CDR1 LGHNA and CDR2 YSLEER. Between the trimmed V and J ends, which lost 4 bases and 11 bases, there was a span of 12 bases. This CDR3 reads CASSPGGTQQFF. The CDR3 DNA reads TGCGCCAGCAGCCCGGGGGGCACCCAGCAGTTCTTC.

This clonotype was seen more than once but under ten times. V gene TRBV7-9 combines with J gene TRBJ2-7; D gene ambiguous. With 2 bases removed from V and 5 bases from J, the gap between germline ends came to 7 bases. Germline CDR1 reads SEHNR; CDR2 reads FQNEAQ (reference sequence). This CDR3 contains 12 residues. The CDR3 DNA sequence: TGTGCCAGCAGCTTACTTTCGGACGAGCAGTACTTC. Translated: CASSLLSDEQYF.

This clonotype was observed once. This chain connects TRBV6-2 or TRBV6-3 to TRBJ1-1, with D possibly matching TRBD1 (6 bases). The V and J ends lost 6 bases and 1 base respectively, with 15 bases between them. Germline V CDR1 and CDR2: MNHEY, SVGEGT. The length of the CDR3 is 15 residues. The CDR3 DNA reads TGTGCCAGCAGAAACGGTGGCAGGGGGAACACTGAAGCTTTCTTT. It yields the protein CASRNGGRGNTEAFF.

V usage is TRBV27 and J usage is TRBJ2-1; D might be TRBD1 (5 bases). Matching the DNA end better, TRBJ2-7 makes the J call doubtful. Germline CDR1 reads MNHEY; CDR2 reads SMNVEV (reference sequence). This CDR3 comprises 13 residues. CDR3 loop: CASSGQGNNEQYF. The CDR3 DNA reads as TGTGCCAGCAGTGGGCAGGGAAACAATGAGCAGTACTTC.

The chain uses TRBV5-5 and TRBJ2-2; 8 bases align to TRBD2. Germline assignment: CDR1 SGHKS and CDR2 YYEKEE (reference sequence). The J segment lost 7 bases and the V segment lost 5 bases, leaving 10 bases of the junction unmatched. The CDR3 contains 15 residues. CDR3 DNA: TGTGCCAGCAGACTTAGCGGGAATGAGATCGGGGAGCTGTTTTTT. Translating gives CASRLSGNEIGELFF.

The chain combines TRBV6-2 or TRBV6-3 with TRBJ1-2; the D is unclear. Trimming took 4 bases from V and 5 from J, leaving 14 bases between them. Germline CDR1 reads MNHEY; CDR2 reads SVGEGT. The CDR3 is 14 residues long. CDR3 DNA sequence: TGTGCCAGCAGTTTTAGGGTTCGGAGTTATGGCTACACCTTC. Its protein product is CASSFRVRSYGYTF.

About this clonotype itself: An end of the junction differs from the germline gene, which may be a read error. V gene TRBV9 combines with J gene TRBJ2-7; D is perhaps TRBD1 (6 bases). This CDR3 region has 14 residues. The germline V gene encodes CDR1 SGDLS and CDR2 YYNGEE. The CDR3 loop is CASSVGQGLYEQYF. DNA of the CDR3: TGCGCCAGCAGCGTCGGGCAGGGGCTCTACGAGCAGTACTTC.

The CDR3 here is CASSHGTSGGTSTDTQYF. CDR3 DNA sequence: TGTGCCAGCAGCCACGGGACTAGCGGGGGGACTAGCACAGATACGCAGTATTTT. The chain combines TRBV7-9 with TRBJ2-3, with 15 bases identical to TRBD2. J gave up 0 bases and V 5 bases, and 6 bases lay outside the gene matches. Germline values: CDR1 SEHNR, CDR2 FQNEAQ (reference sequence). This CDR3 region has 18 residues. Using reference TRBV7-9 and TRBJ2-3 for the parts outside the CDR3, the full variable domain is DTGVSQNPRHKITKRGQNVTFRCDPISEHNRLYWYRQTLGQGPEFLTYFQNEAQLEKSRLLSDRFSAERPKGSFSTLEIQRTEQGDSAMYLCASSHGTSGGTSTDTQYFGPGTRLTVL.